Shown below are 21 T cell receptor beta chains from a single sample sequenced in a study of blood T cell repertoires in COVID-19. Repertoires were generated with immunoSEQ multiplex PCR, while TCRdb's copy carries only in-frame clones and drops some. The profile shows roughly 66,000 clones, around 93% of them singletons. The sample comprised peripheral blood. The receptors come from a human donor in a cohort sampled during active COVID-19.

The rearrangement joins TRBV6-2 or TRBV6-3 to TRBJ2-5; TRBD1 agrees at 8 bases. CDR1 MNHEY and CDR2 SVGEGT come from the germline V gene. V shed 6 bases, J shed 7 bases, and the junction held 7 bases outside the gene matches. The CDR3 is 13 amino acids. The CDR3 DNA sequence: TGTGCCAGCAGCATTCGGACAGGGAGGACCCAGTACTTC. As protein: CASSIRTGRTQYF.

The chain joins TRBV14 to TRBJ2-5; TRBD2 aligns across 8 bases. CDR1 SGHDN and CDR2 FVKESK come from the germline V gene. V was pared by 2 bases and J by 1 base, with 3 bases of the junction left unmatched. The CDR3 contains 15 residues. CDR3 coding DNA: TGTGCCAGCAGCCAATCAAGCGGGGGCCAAGAGACCCAGTACTTC. This translates into CASSQSSGGQETQYF.

V and J are TRBV9 and TRBJ2-3; D might be TRBD2 (5 bases). With 0 bases removed from V and 2 bases from J, the gap between germline ends came to 7 bases. The CDR3 sequence is 14 residues long. Germline V lookup: CDR1 SGDLS, CDR2 YYNGEE. The CDR3 loop reads CASSVAGFTDTQYF. CDR3 nucleotide sequence: TGTGCCAGCAGCGTAGCGGGATTCACAGATACGCAGTATTTT.

The rearrangement links TRBV2 to TRBJ2-1; 7 bases are shared with TRBD2. V lost 4 bases to trimming and J lost 2 bases; unmatched junction nucleotides: 14. Germline V gene sequence: CDR1 SNHLY, CDR2 FYNNEI. CDR3 length: 18 amino acids. CDR3 sequence: CASSAGPVAGLAYNEQFF. The CDR3 nucleotides are TGTGCCAGCAGTGCGGGGCCCGTAGCGGGTTTAGCCTACAATGAGCAGTTCTTC.

The rearrangement joins TRBV2 to TRBJ2-3; D unresolved. Germline CDR1 SNHLY, CDR2 FYNNEI. This CDR3 is 13 amino acids long. The ends were cut back, 4 bases at V and 2 bases at J, with 7 bases in the middle. The CDR3 reads CASSGQITDTQYF. The CDR3 nucleotides read TGTGCCAGCAGTGGTCAAATCACAGATACGCAGTATTTT.

This chain uses TRBV7-2 with TRBJ2-7; 11 bases align to TRBD1. The CDR3 has 15 residues. After removal of 6 bases from V and 3 bases from J, the junction contained 7 bases not matched to a gene. CDR1 is SGHTA and CDR2 is FQGNSA in the germline V gene. CDR3 region: CASSYPGQGVYEQYF. CDR3 nucleotide sequence: TGTGCCAGCAGTTATCCGGGACAGGGGGTCTACGAGCAGTACTTC.

The gene calls are TRBV18 and TRBJ2-7; TRBD2 aligns across 12 bases. The CDR3 contains 15 residues. Trimming took 3 bases from V and 4 from J; bases not matched to a gene: 4. Germline loops: CDR1 KGHSH, CDR2 LQKENI. The DNA for the CDR3 is TGTGCCAGCTCACCGACTAGCGGGAGTAAGTACGAGCAGTACTTC. Translated, it gives CASSPTSGSKYEQYF.

This CDR3 reads CASSHRQGWDEKLFF. CDR3 DNA sequence: TGTGCCAGCAGCCATCGACAGGGGTGGGATGAAAAACTGTTTTTT. The gene calls are TRBV3-1 (or the pseudogene TRBV3-2) and TRBJ1-4; the match to TRBD1 covers 8 bases. J was trimmed by 6 bases and V by 3 bases; bases with no gene match: 6. CDR3 length: 15 amino acids. Germline V gives CDR1 LGHDT, CDR2 YNNKEL (reference sequence).

The chain employs TRBV19 and TRBJ1-6; 8 bases agree with TRBD1. CDR1 is LNHDA and CDR2 is SQIVND in the germline V gene (reference sequence). J was trimmed by 7 bases and V by 10 bases; bases with no gene match: 9. The length of the CDR3 is 14 residues. The CDR3 loop reads CATGQGADNSPLHF. DNA of the CDR3: TGTGCCACCGGGCAGGGGGCCGACAATTCACCCCTCCACTTT.

The rearrangement links TRBV5-8 to TRBJ2-7, with TRBD1 identical over 10 bases. The CDR3 extends over 15 amino acids. The V and J ends lost 2 bases and 7 bases, in that order; junction bases with no gene match: 9. The germline gives CDR1 SGHTS, CDR2 YDEGEE. The CDR3 DNA reads as TGTGCCAGCAGCTTTCCGGGACAGGGGTCGGGTGAGCAGTACTTC. Translating gives CASSFPGQGSGEQYF.

This clone was observed a few times. This chain uses TRBV19 with TRBJ1-3, with 7 bases fitting TRBD1. Germline V lookup: CDR1 LNHDA, CDR2 SQIVND (reference sequence). The junction had 4 bases not matched to a gene; V was cut back by 5 bases and J by 0 bases. The CDR3 covers 15 residues. Here the CDR3 DNA reads TGTGCCAGTAGTTCCGACAGGGCCTCTGGAAACACCATATATTTT. It encodes CASSSDRASGNTIYF.

The rearrangement uses TRBV3-1 (or the pseudogene TRBV3-2) and TRBJ2-5; D may be TRBD1 (6 bases). Germline V lookup: CDR1 LGHDT, CDR2 YNNKEL (reference sequence). With 1 base removed from V and 7 bases from J, the gap between germline ends came to 10 bases. This CDR3 region has 13 residues. This chain's CDR3 is CASSQGQVWTQYF. CDR3 in DNA: TGTGCCAGCAGCCAAGGACAGGTCTGGACCCAGTACTTC.

This clone showed up just a few times. CDR3 sequence reads: CASSSRTVRGDYGYTF. Here the CDR3 DNA reads TGTGCCAGCAGTTCCCGGACAGTCCGAGGGGACTATGGCTACACCTTC. This chain uses TRBV6-6 with TRBJ1-2, with a tentative D call TRBD1 (6 bases). In germline, CDR1 is MNHNY, CDR2 SVGAGI (reference sequence). The CDR3 spans 16 residues. The V end was cut by 4 bases, the J end by 3 bases, with 18 bases between.

In this sample, this clone turned up once. V gene TRBV6-5 combines with J gene TRBJ1-5, with 10 bases matching TRBD1. From germline, CDR1 is MNHEY and CDR2 SVGAGI. With V trimmed by 6 bases and J by 6 bases, 5 bases remained unmatched. This CDR3 is built from 14 residues. CDR3 nucleotide sequence: TGTGCCAGCAGCCCGGGACAGGGGAGTCAGCCCCAGCATTTT. This encodes CASSPGQGSQPQHF.

The chain combines TRBV7-3 with TRBJ2-3, with TRBD2 identical over 8 bases. This CDR3 spans 17 amino acids. The germline CDR1 and CDR2 sequences are SGHTA and FQGTGA. J lost 2 bases, V lost 4 bases, and 11 bases had no gene match. The CDR3 here is CASSSASGRFPTDTQYF. In DNA, the CDR3 is TGTGCCAGCAGCTCCGCCAGCGGGAGATTTCCCACAGATACGCAGTATTTT.

The rearrangement uses TRBV2 and TRBJ1-5; possible D gene TRBD1, 5 bases. Per germline, CDR1 SNHLY and CDR2 FYNNEI. CDR3 size: 15 residues. Deletions cut 3 bases from V and 4 bases from J, with 13 bases between. CDR3 amino acids: CASSDSRGRNQPQHF. The CDR3 nucleotides are TGTGCCAGCAGTGATTCTCGGGGGAGGAATCAGCCCCAGCATTTT.

The J gene is TRBJ1-6, the V gene TRBV6-2 or TRBV6-3; TRBD1 matches 9 bases. CDR3 length: 16 residues. Germline CDR1 and CDR2: MNHEY and SVGEGT. After removal of 6 bases from V and 8 bases from J, the junction contained 11 bases not matched to a gene. CDR3 amino acids: CASSYGIRDRDSPLHF. CDR3 coding DNA: TGTGCCAGCAGCTATGGTATCCGGGACAGGGATTCACCCCTCCACTTT.

V gene TRBV7-2 combines with J gene TRBJ1-1; TRBD1 agrees at 10 bases. V was pared by 5 bases and J by 1 base, with 10 bases of the junction left unmatched. Germline values: CDR1 SGHTA, CDR2 FQGNSA. The CDR3 is 17 residues long. The CDR3 DNA is TGTGCCAGCAGCGCCCTCGACAGGGGGCTCCAGAACACTGAAGCTTTCTTT. The encoded protein is CASSALDRGLQNTEAFF.

V and J are TRBV19 and TRBJ1-1, with 7 bases that match TRBD1. V lost 7 bases and J lost 0; bases outside the gene matches: 8. Germline V CDR1 and CDR2: LNHDA, SQIVND (reference sequence). The CDR3 is 15 residues long. This CDR3 reads CASTPGGTVNTEAFF. CDR3 DNA: TGTGCCAGTACCCCCGGTGGGACAGTGAACACTGAAGCTTTCTTT.

The chain has TRBV5-4 and TRBJ2-2; unclear D gene. V lost 4 bases and J lost 6, with 16 bases in between. There are 15 residues in the CDR3. The germline V gene encodes CDR1 SGHNT and CDR2 YYREEE (reference sequence). The CDR3 reads CASSPWRQDPGELFF. The CDR3, as DNA: TGTGCCAGCAGCCCCTGGCGTCAGGATCCCGGGGAGCTGTTTTTT.

The V gene is TRBV30, the J gene TRBJ1-4; 8 nucleotides align to TRBD1. The CDR3 is made up of 15 amino acids. Germline-derived CDR1 and CDR2 are GTSNPN and SVGIG (reference sequence). The J segment lost 5 bases and the V segment lost 2 bases, leaving 7 bases of the junction unmatched. CDR3 bases: TGTGCCTGGAGTCCCAGGGACAGGAGGAATGAAAAACTGTTTTTT. Protein: CAWSPRDRRNEKLFF.